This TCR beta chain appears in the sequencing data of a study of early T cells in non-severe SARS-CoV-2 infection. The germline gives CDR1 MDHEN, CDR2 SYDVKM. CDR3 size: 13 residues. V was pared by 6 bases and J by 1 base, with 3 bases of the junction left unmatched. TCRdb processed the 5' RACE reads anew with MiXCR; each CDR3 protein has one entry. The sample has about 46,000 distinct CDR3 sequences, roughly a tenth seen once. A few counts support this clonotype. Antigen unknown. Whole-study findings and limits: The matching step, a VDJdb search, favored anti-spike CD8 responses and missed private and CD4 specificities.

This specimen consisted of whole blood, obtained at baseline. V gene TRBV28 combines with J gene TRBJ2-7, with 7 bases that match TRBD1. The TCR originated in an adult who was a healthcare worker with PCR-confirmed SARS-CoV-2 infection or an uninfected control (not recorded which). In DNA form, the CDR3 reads TGTGCCAGCAGGACAGGGCCGTCCTACGAGCAGTACTTC. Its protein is CASRTGPSYEQYF.